Shown below are 8 T cell receptor beta chains from a single sample sequenced in a study of monozygotic twins with inflammatory bowel disease. TCRdb reworked the 5' RACE reads into one entry per CDR3 protein, no DNA. The sample table sets out around 410,000 distinct CDR3 sequences. The specimen was blood. The receptors derive from a human donor with ulcerative colitis or Crohn's disease, or a healthy co-twin of an affected twin (not recorded which).

The gene calls are TRBV20-1 and TRBJ2-2; TCRdb designates TRBD1, a call that cannot be tested without DNA. Germline V gene sequence: CDR1 DFQATT, CDR2 SNEGSKA (reference sequence). The length of the CDR3 is 18 residues. The chain's CDR3 is CSARPRKGINRDTGELFF.

The chain combines TRBV5-1 with TRBJ2-2; TCRdb indicates TRBD2, and absent DNA this call remains unverified. Germline CDR1 reads SGHRS; CDR2 reads YFSETQ. The length of the CDR3 is 14 residues. This CDR3 reads CASRSSGNTGELFF.

This chain uses TRBV19 with TRBJ2-7; TCRdb's D call of TRBD2 is untestable without DNA. Germline-derived CDR1 and CDR2 are LNHDA and SQIVND (reference sequence). The CDR3 contains 16 residues. The CDR3 is CASSIDPRGRDYEQYF.

The J gene is TRBJ1-4, the V gene TRBV10-2; TCRdb lists TRBD1, though no DNA is available to test this call. Germline V gives CDR1 WSHSY, CDR2 SAAADI. This CDR3 is 13 amino acids long. The CDR3 sequence: CASTRSRNEKLFF.

The chain couples TRBV18 to TRBJ2-5; without DNA, the TCRdb call of TRBD1 cannot be checked. The germline V gene encodes CDR1 KGHSH and CDR2 LQKENI. The CDR3 sequence is 16 residues long. The chain's CDR3 is CASSPFDRGTGETQYF.

J is TRBJ1-1 and V is TRBV10-3. The CDR3 has 16 amino acids. Germline CDR1 and CDR2: ENHRY and SYGVKD. The CDR3: CAISDLLKGWDTEAFF.

The rearrangement links TRBV18 to TRBJ2-7. Germline CDR1 is KGHSH and CDR2 is LQKENI. The CDR3 runs to 14 residues. CDR3: CASSPQPASYEQYF.

V usage is TRBV2 and J usage is TRBJ2-6; TCRdb's D call of TRBD1 is untestable without DNA. CDR1 and CDR2 (germline): SNHLY, FYNNEI. The CDR3 spans 18 residues. CDR3 sequence: CASRREGTVAPGANVLTF.